The 11 T cell receptor beta chains below come from one sample, sequenced in a study of beta chain features in type 1 diabetes. General study points: There was a moderate but significant shortening of TCRB CDR3s in all four CD4+ subsets of Type 1 diabetes patients.

The antigens for these receptors are not known. The investigators reverse transcribed all of the isolated RNA, so they sequenced expressed TCRB transcripts. Profiling relied on immunoSEQ multiplex PCR, and the TCRdb table lists in-frame clones only, not all of them. The repertoire holds 250,000 to 300,000 clones, with roughly an eighth as singletons. Sequencing was done on a sample of naive CD4+ T cells from blood. The source of these receptors is a man aged 30 to 39 with type 1 diabetes.

The chain joins TRBV7-9 to TRBJ1-2, with D uncertain. Germline V gene sequence: CDR1 SEHNR, CDR2 FQNEAQ (reference sequence). There are 14 residues in the CDR3. Trimming took off 6 bases at V and 2 bases at J, with 13 bases between the two ends. This CDR3 is CASSLNEANYGYTF. The CDR3 DNA is TGTGCCAGCAGTTTAAATGAAGCGAACTATGGCTACACCTTC.

The rearrangement joins TRBV28 to TRBJ2-2; D gene uncertain. V was clipped by 4 bases and J by 1 base, with 4 bases between them. Germline V gene lookup returns CDR1 MDHEN and CDR2 SYDVKM. There are 13 residues in the CDR3. The CDR3 DNA sequence: TGTGCCAGCAGTTACGGGAACACCGGGGAGCTGTTTTTT. It translates to CASSYGNTGELFF.

This clone was found a few times. V usage is TRBV10-3 and J usage is TRBJ2-3, with 7 bases that match TRBD1. Germline V gene data show CDR1 as ENHRY and CDR2 as SYGVKD. The CDR3 contains 14 residues. V shed 6 bases, J shed 4 bases, and the junction held 7 bases outside the gene matches. This CDR3 is CAISDDQGADTQYF. In DNA, the CDR3 is TGTGCCATCAGCGATGACCAGGGGGCAGATACGCAGTATTTT.

The rearrangement links TRBV4-3 to TRBJ2-6; TRBD1 matches at 7 bases. The CDR3 loop spans 16 amino acids. CDR1 is LGHNA and CDR2 is YSLEER in the germline V gene. V lost 5 bases to trimming and J lost 4 bases; unmatched junction nucleotides: 8. The CDR3 DNA sequence: TGCGCCAGCAGCTCATCAGGGGGTACCGGGGCCAACGTCCTGACTTTC. Translated: CASSSSGGTGANVLTF.

V is TRBV5-4 and J is TRBJ1-1, with 7 positions matching TRBD1. The V and J ends lost 4 bases and 11 bases, in that order; junction bases with no gene match: 8. There are 12 residues in the CDR3. Germline assignment: CDR1 SGHNT and CDR2 YYREEE (reference sequence). CDR3 protein: CASSPARGAAFF. DNA of the CDR3: TGTGCCAGCAGCCCAGCCAGGGGGGCCGCTTTCTTT. Full variable domain (remainder filled in from reference TRBV5-4 and TRBJ1-1): ETGVTQSPTHLIKTRGQQVTLRCSSQSGHNTVSWYQQALGQGPQFIFQYYREEENGRGNFPPRFSGLQFPNYSSELNVNALELDDSALYLCASSPARGAAFFGQGTRLTVV.

This clone was counted between two and nine times. The V and J genes are TRBV25-1 and TRBJ2-3, with 8 positions matching TRBD1. After removal of 4 bases from V and 3 bases from J, the junction contained 6 bases not matched to a gene. Germline loops: CDR1 MGHDK, CDR2 SYGVNS. The CDR3 length is 15 residues. DNA for the CDR3: TGTGCCAGCAGTGCGCTGGACAGGGAAACAGATACGCAGTATTTT. Encoded protein: CASSALDRETDTQYF.

This clone was counted between two and nine times. V gene TRBV5-1 combines with J gene TRBJ2-5; 8 bases are shared with TRBD1. The CDR3 length is 13 residues. Germline values: CDR1 SGHRS, CDR2 YFSETQ. The junction had 2 bases not matched to a gene; V was cut back by 4 bases and J by 3 bases. CDR3 DNA: TGCGCCAGCAGCGCGGGACAGGAAGAGACCCAGTACTTC. Protein sequence: CASSAGQEETQYF.

The V gene is TRBV10-3, the J gene TRBJ2-7; D remains unclear. Per the germline V gene, CDR1 is ENHRY and CDR2 is SYGVKD. V gave up 3 bases and J gave up 6 bases, with 15 bases separating them. CDR3 length: 14 amino acids. The CDR3 DNA sequence: TGTGCCATCAGTGAACCAGGTCGGTCCGGCGAGCAGTACTTC. Protein sequence: CAISEPGRSGEQYF.

This clone was observed a few times. V usage is TRBV25-1 and J usage is TRBJ2-1; TRBD2 might be the D (6 bases). The CDR3 consists of 15 residues. Trimming removed 5 bases at V and 5 bases at J, with 16 bases between. Germline-derived CDR1 and CDR2 are MGHDK and SYGVNS. The CDR3 DNA is TGTGCCAGCAGTCAAACGGGAGTTGGAAACAATGAGCAGTTCTTC. Translated, it gives CASSQTGVGNNEQFF.

This clone was detected only a few times. This chain links TRBV7-9 with TRBJ1-1, with a possible D match to TRBD1 (6 bases). The V end lost 3 bases, the J end lost 7 bases, and 12 bases lay between the germline ends. Germline V lookup: CDR1 SEHNR, CDR2 FQNEAQ (reference sequence). The CDR3 sequence is 13 residues long. The CDR3 region is CASSFSWDNEAFF. As DNA, the CDR3 is TGTGCCAGCAGCTTTTCCTGGGACAATGAAGCTTTCTTT.

This sequence joins TRBV13 and TRBJ1-2; D gene unclear. The CDR3 runs 14 residues. V shed 0 bases and J shed 4 bases, with 9 bases lying between them. Germline V gene lookup returns CDR1 PRHDT and CDR2 FYEKMQ (reference sequence). CDR3 residues: CASSLGPSSYGYTF. The CDR3 bases are TGTGCCAGCAGCTTAGGACCCTCCAGCTATGGCTACACCTTC.